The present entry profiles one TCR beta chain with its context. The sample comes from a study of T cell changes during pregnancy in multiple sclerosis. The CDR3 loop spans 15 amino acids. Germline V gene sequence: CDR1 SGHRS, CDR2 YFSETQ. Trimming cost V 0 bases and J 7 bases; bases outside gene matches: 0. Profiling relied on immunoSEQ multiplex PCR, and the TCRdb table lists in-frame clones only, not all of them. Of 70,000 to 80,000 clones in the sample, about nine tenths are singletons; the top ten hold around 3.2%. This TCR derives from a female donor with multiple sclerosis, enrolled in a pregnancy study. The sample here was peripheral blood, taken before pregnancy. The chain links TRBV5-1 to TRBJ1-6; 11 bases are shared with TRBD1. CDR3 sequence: CASSLGDRGNSPLHF. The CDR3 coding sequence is TGCGCCAGCAGCTTGGGGGACAGGGGGAATTCACCCCTCCACTTT.